These 12 T cell receptor beta chains share one sample of origin, sequenced in a study of identical twins. Each CDR3 protein is one row after TCRdb ran MiXCR on the 5' RACE reads. The sample has 500,000 to 600,000 distinct CDR3 sequences; around 20% are singletons. These data are also associated with another study on T cells expressing NK-cell markers.

Sequences were obtained from CD4+ T cells sorted from blood. The origin of the receptors is a woman aged 18 to 35 in good health.

There are a few counts of this clonotype. The V call is TRBV14, the J call TRBJ2-5; D remains ambiguous. Germline V gene data show CDR1 as SGHDN and CDR2 as FVKESK. Trimming took off 2 bases at V and 3 bases at J, with 7 bases between the two ends. CDR3 size: 13 residues. The CDR3 loop reads CASSQRWEETQYF. CDR3 sequence (DNA): TGTGCCAGCAGCCAAAGGTGGGAAGAGACCCAGTACTTC.

There are a few counts of this clonotype. The chain combines TRBV20-1 with TRBJ2-1; D could derive from TRBD1 or TRBD2 (5 bases each). The germline V and J ends were trimmed by 6 bases and 10 bases, with 16 bases remaining between them. Germline V gives CDR1 DFQATT, CDR2 SNEGSKA (reference sequence). The CDR3 extends over 12 amino acids. CDR3 bases: TGCAGTGCCCCCTATGGGGGTTCGGAGCAGTTCTTC. Translation gives CSAPYGGSEQFF.

Only a few counts were recorded for this clonotype. The gene calls are TRBV10-3 and TRBJ2-1; 7 nucleotides align to TRBD2. The CDR3 sequence is 13 residues long. With V trimmed by 8 bases and J by 7 bases, 8 bases remained unmatched. CDR1 is ENHRY and CDR2 is SYGVKD in the germline V gene. The CDR3 reads CAIEGGRRNEQFF. CDR3 sequence (DNA): TGTGCCATCGAGGGCGGGAGACGGAATGAGCAGTTCTTC.

This clonotype was counted at least ten times. The chain combines TRBV4-3 with TRBJ2-6; maybe TRBD1 (5 bases). The length of the CDR3 is 17 residues. Germline V gene data show CDR1 as LGHNA and CDR2 as YSLEER. Trimming took off 0 bases at V and 0 bases at J, with 9 bases between the two ends. CDR3 nucleotides: TGCGCCAGCAGCCAAGATAGGGGCGTCTCTGGGGCCAACGTCCTGACTTTC. This encodes CASSQDRGVSGANVLTF.

This clonotype has a count of ten or more. At one of its ends the junction is not consistent with the germline gene, which may arise from a read error. The rearrangement links TRBV20-1 to TRBJ1-2; D ambiguous. This CDR3 spans 13 amino acids. The germline gives CDR1 DFQATT, CDR2 SNEGSKA (reference sequence). The CDR3 nucleotides are TGCAGCGCTAAAACGACGGGTAGCTATGGCTACACCTTC. Translation: CSAKTTGSYGYTF.

The CDR3 DNA reads as TGCGCCAGCAGCTTGACGCAGGGGGCCACTGAAGCTTTCTTT. Translating it yields CASSLTQGATEAFF. The chain combines TRBV5-1 with TRBJ1-1; 8 nucleotides line up with TRBD1. After removal of 1 base from V and 4 bases from J, the junction contained 3 bases not matched to a gene. Per germline, CDR1 SGHRS and CDR2 YFSETQ. This CDR3 is built from 14 residues.

A single count supports this clonotype. The rearrangement uses TRBV5-1 and TRBJ2-6; no clear D gene. V dropped 4 bases and J dropped 0 bases, with 14 bases sitting between them. This CDR3 is 17 amino acids long. Per the germline V gene, CDR1 is SGHRS and CDR2 is YFSETQ. The chain's CDR3 is CASSGRSTSSGANVLTF. CDR3 in DNA: TGCGCCAGCAGCGGCCGATCCACCTCCTCTGGGGCCAACGTCCTGACTTTC.

There are many counts of this clonotype. Mismatch with germline at one junction end may stem from a read error. The V call is TRBV5-1, the J call TRBJ2-3; the D gene could be TRBD1 or TRBD2 (5 bases each). The CDR3 length is 12 residues. Looked up from germline, CDR1 is SGHRS and CDR2 is YFSETQ. The CDR3 DNA reads TGTGCCAGCAGTTCGGGACGAGATACGCAGTATTTT. This codes for CASSSGRDTQYF.

The chain carries TRBV5-1 and TRBJ2-2; no clear D. The V gene's germline CDR1 is SGHRS and CDR2 YFSETQ. V dropped 5 bases and J dropped 4 bases, with 12 bases sitting between them. This CDR3 is 14 amino acids long. The CDR3 DNA reads as TGCGCCAGCAGATCGTTCGGGTCCACCGGGGAGCTGTTTTTT. Its translation: CASRSFGSTGELFF.

This clonotype came up a few times. The rearrangement links TRBV7-6 to TRBJ2-7; D remains unclear. CDR3 length equals 14 residues. V shed 0 bases and J shed 5 bases, with 11 bases lying between them. The germline V gene has CDR1 SGHVS and CDR2 FNYEAQ. The CDR3 region is CASSLAVVGNEQYF. As DNA, the CDR3 is TGTGCCAGCAGCTTAGCGGTTGTGGGGAACGAGCAGTACTTC.

The chain recombines TRBV12-3 or TRBV12-4 with TRBJ1-5; the D is unclear. Trimming left V 3 bases short and J 5 bases short, with 8 bases between. This CDR3 is built from 13 residues. The CDR3 DNA follows: TGTGCCAGCAGTTTTACCGGGGATCAGCCCCAGCATTTT. Its protein product is CASSFTGDQPQHF.

The chain employs TRBV20-1 and TRBJ2-1; TRBD2 matches 9 bases. The V and J ends lost 4 bases and 3 bases, in that order; junction bases with no gene match: 10. The CDR3 sequence is 16 residues long. The germline V gene has CDR1 DFQATT and CDR2 SNEGSKA (reference sequence). Here the CDR3 DNA reads TGCAGTGCTATCCATAGCGGGAGCCCTCTCTACAATGAGCAGTTCTTC. Translated: CSAIHSGSPLYNEQFF.